The entry that follows covers one T cell receptor (beta chain) sequence. The antigen remains undetermined. This entry comes from a study of cytomegalovirus exposure and HLA in healthy donors. At the level of the study: Prior work identified about 120 million unique TCR beta sequences in around 170 million T cells. An early data release held some 89 million unique TCRs from HLA-typed donors. Study outcomes and limitations: TCR beta sequences reportedly predicted most subjects' HLA-A and HLA-B alleles accurately.

PCR employed 60 Vbeta and 13 Jbeta primers. Here immunoSEQ multiplex PCR was the method, and the copy in TCRdb shows in-frame clones only, minus some. Altogether some 130,000 clones are present, about 70% being singletons, with the ten largest covering about 2.2%. Germline CDR1 and CDR2: SGHTA and FQGTGA. The V and J ends lost 4 bases and 4 bases respectively, with 10 bases between them. The CDR3 runs 13 residues. This chain links TRBV7-3 with TRBJ1-2; D may be TRBD1 (6 bases). This clonotype was sampled from a woman aged 55-70 years in good health and CMV-seropositive. Sequenced: PBMCs. The CDR3 DNA sequence: TGTGCCAGCAGCTCCCACAGGGCCTATGGCTACACCTTC. This codes for CASSSHRAYGYTF.